This T cell receptor (beta chain) was documented in a study of cytotoxic CD8 clonotypes in ibrutinib-treated CLL. Whole-study findings and limits: Once treatment began, public clonotypes, which were uncommon, contracted or stayed stable.

V shed 7 bases and J 4 bases; nucleotides not matched to a gene: 7. In germline, CDR1 is GTSNPN, CDR2 SVGIG (reference sequence). CDR3 length equals 13 residues. As for this clone: Antigen: not known.

Only in-frame clones appear in the TCRdb table, and some are missing; sequencing was by immunoSEQ multiplex PCR. The sample lists around 140,000 clones; roughly 77% were seen once. The material was PBMCs, obtained after 12 months of ibrutinib treatment. The sequence was collected from a human donor with chronic lymphocytic leukemia. The chain joins TRBV30 to TRBJ2-5; 9 positions agree with TRBD2. CDR3 DNA sequence: TGTGCCTTGTCCCTTAGCGGGGGAGAGACCCAGTACTTC. Translated: CALSLSGGETQYF.